Presented here are 10 T cell receptor beta chains from one specimen sequenced in a study of blood T cell repertoires in COVID-19. TCRdb keeps only in-frame clones here, not all; method: immunoSEQ multiplex PCR. The repertoire has over 200,000 clones, about 84% of them found once; the top ten carry approximately 8.7%. Sequencing was carried out using peripheral blood. The receptors were gathered from a woman of 80 years or more with acute or convalescent COVID-19.

The chain employs TRBV6-5 and TRBJ1-5; TRBD1 is a possible D gene (6 bases). V shed 6 bases and J shed 7 bases, with 13 bases lying between them. Per germline, CDR1 MNHEY and CDR2 SVGAGI. There are 13 residues in the CDR3. Here the CDR3 reads CASRQGRGQPQHF. The CDR3 DNA sequence: TGTGCCAGCAGACAGGGTCGAGGACAGCCCCAGCATTTT.

The V and J genes are TRBV10-3 and TRBJ2-5; 14 nucleotides agree with TRBD2. V trimming: 3 bases; J trimming: 3 bases; junction bases outside the gene matches: 9. Germline V gives CDR1 ENHRY, CDR2 SYGVKD. The CDR3 totals 18 residues. The CDR3 bases are TGTGCCATCAGTGACATTTCACCGGGACTAGCGGGAGAAGAGACCCAGTACTTC. This gives the protein CAISDISPGLAGEETQYF.

V and J are TRBV10-1 and TRBJ2-3; D not resolved. The germline V gene has CDR1 WNHNN and CDR2 SYGVQD (reference sequence). This CDR3 has 13 amino acids. V shed 0 bases and J shed 1 base, with 2 bases lying between them. CDR3 in DNA: TGCGCCAGCAGTGAGTCCGGCACAGATACGCAGTATTTT. It is translated as CASSESGTDTQYF.

This chain connects TRBV5-8 to TRBJ2-2; no clear D. The CDR3 is 15 amino acids. Trimming removed 6 bases at V and 0 bases at J, with 12 bases between. CDR1 is SGHTS, CDR2 YDEGEE, per germline. CDR3 sequence reads: CASIAQRPNTGELFF. The CDR3 coding sequence is TGTGCCAGCATCGCCCAGAGGCCGAACACCGGGGAGCTGTTTTTT.

The chain links TRBV5-4 to TRBJ1-6; D is undetermined. The germline V gene has CDR1 SGHNT and CDR2 YYREEE (reference sequence). CDR3 length: 16 amino acids. Between the trimmed V and J ends, which lost 0 bases and 2 bases, there was a span of 9 bases. The CDR3 region has the DNA TGTGCCAGCAGCTTGGGGCAGTCGACCTATAATTCACCCCTCCACTTT. This gives the protein CASSLGQSTYNSPLHF.

The chain is built from TRBV6-1 and TRBJ1-2; TRBD1 agrees at 7 bases. There are 15 residues in the CDR3. V lost 1 base and J lost 7; bases outside the gene matches: 9. Per germline, CDR1 MNHNS and CDR2 SASEGT. CDR3 loop: CASSEDRGDFVGYTF. In DNA, the CDR3 is TGTGCCAGCAGTGAAGACAGGGGTGATTTCGTTGGCTACACCTTC.

The chain links TRBV6-5 to TRBJ1-5; D gene unclear. Germline CDR1 reads MNHEY; CDR2 reads SVGAGI. This CDR3 is built from 12 residues. Trimming took 11 bases from V and 2 from J, leaving 10 bases between them. The CDR3 spells CAVGRGNQPQHF. The CDR3, as DNA: TGTGCCGTCGGGAGGGGCAATCAGCCCCAGCATTTT.

V is TRBV14 and J is TRBJ2-4; D perhaps matches TRBD1 (6 bases). The CDR3 runs to 15 residues. V gave up 4 bases and J gave up 5 bases, with 15 bases separating them. Germline lookup yields CDR1 SGHDN and CDR2 FVKESK. CDR3 in amino acids: CASSLLQGPQNIQYF. The CDR3 DNA is TGTGCCAGCAGCCTCTTACAGGGACCCCAAAACATTCAGTACTTC.

CDR3 region: CASSRYGGRSYEQYF. The DNA of the CDR3 is TGTGCCAGCAGCCGTTACGGCGGGAGGTCCTACGAGCAGTACTTC. The rearrangement joins TRBV3-1 (or the pseudogene TRBV3-2) to TRBJ2-7; 8 positions agree with TRBD2. CDR1 and CDR2 (germline): LGHDT, YNNKEL (reference sequence). V shed 4 bases and J 1 base; nucleotides not matched to a gene: 6. The CDR3 has 15 residues.

This clone was observed once. The CDR3 loop is CASRPGGGTGNTIYF. CDR3 sequence (DNA): TGTGCCAGCAGGCCCGGCGGGGGGACTGGAAACACCATATATTTT. The V call is TRBV6-5, the J call TRBJ1-3; D perhaps matches TRBD1 (5 bases). Germline CDR1 reads MNHEY; CDR2 reads SVGAGI. CDR3 size: 15 residues. Deletions cut 6 bases from V and 2 bases from J, with 14 bases between.